This TCR beta chain was sequenced for a study of blood T cell repertoires in COVID-19. Study overall: Specimens from acute and convalescent COVID-19 originated in the United States, Italy and Spain. The analysed material was cDNA or gDNA that came from T cells, B-cell-depleted T cells, or PBMCs.

Seattle patients were enrolled during active infection and followed longitudinally. Original processing notes: Amplified reference gene primers provided the basis for estimating nucleated cell counts. Sequencing was performed with immunoSEQ multiplex PCR; in TCRdb, only in-frame clones are kept and a portion is missing. Clonal size and the V and J genes are those of that table, whereas D and trimming came from the DNA. The data show 130,000 or so clones, around 79% seen once. V dropped 5 bases and J dropped 3; count of bases not matched to a gene: 8. The V gene's germline CDR1 is SEHNR and CDR2 FQNEAQ (reference sequence). The CDR3 runs to 17 residues.

The clonotype originates from a woman in her seventies with COVID-19, enrolled during active disease. Source material: peripheral blood. The chain is built from TRBV7-9 and TRBJ2-5; 14 nucleotides line up with TRBD2. CDR3 nucleotides: TGTGCCAGCAGCCGAGGACTAGCGGGGGGCGTGAAAGAGACCCAGTACTTC. This encodes CASSRGLAGGVKETQYF.